These T cell receptor beta chains were read from a single sample in a study of Ad26.COV2.S vaccination and SARS-CoV-2 variants. Sequenced by immunoSEQ multiplex PCR; TCRdb stores in-frame clones only, minus some. The data hold around 380,000 clones, with around 85% observed a single time. The sample here was peripheral blood, taken in a trial of Ad26.COV2.S vaccine versus placebo. The receptors shown here come from a person aged 18-65 years who received the Ad26.COV2.S COVID-19 vaccine or a placebo. CDR3s include the opening cysteine and the closing phenylalanine or tryptophan. A D gene is named only where the DNA matches it firmly.

TRBJ2-5 | - | TRBV6-5 | CASRGHPETQYF | TGTGCCAGCAGGGGACACCCCGAGACCCAGTACTTC
TRBJ2-5 | - | TRBV5-4 | CASSLVWGETQYF | TGTGCCAGCAGCTTGGTCTGGGGAGAGACCCAGTACTTC
TRBJ1-5 | - | TRBV18 | CASSESPGGQPQHF | TGTGCCAGCTCAGAATCCCCCGGCGGTCAGCCCCAGCATTTT
TRBJ2-2 | - | TRBV2 | CASSGGRTGELFF | TGTGCCAGCAGCGGAGGGAGGACCGGGGAGCTGTTTTTT
TRBJ2-2 | - | TRBV2 | CASIEQDTGELFF | TGTGCCAGCATAGAACAGGACACCGGGGAGCTGTTTTTT
TRBJ1-4 | - | TRBV5-6 | CASFSLSTNEKLFF | TGTGCCAGCTTCTCATTATCGACTAATGAAAAACTGTTTTTT
TRBJ2-7 | - | TRBV7-6 | CASSLAPGSYEQYF | TGTGCCAGCAGCTTAGCCCCGGGTTCCTACGAGCAGTACTTC
TRBJ2-2 | TRBD1 | TRBV10-3 | CAIAGTVNTGELFF | TGTGCCATAGCCGGGACAGTGAACACCGGGGAGCTGTTTTTT
TRBJ1-6 | - | TRBV5-1 | CASSLGQGTYNSPLHF | TGCGCCAGCAGCTTGGGTCAGGGGACCTATAATTCACCCCTCCACTTT
TRBJ2-3 | - | TRBV12-5 | CASGLVRGLSDTQYF | TGTGCTAGTGGTTTGGTACGGGGGTTGTCAGATACGCAGTATTTT
TRBJ2-7 | - | TRBV5-5 | CASSLVPRDYEQYF | TGTGCCAGCAGCTTGGTTCCCAGGGACTACGAGCAGTACTTC
TRBJ2-2 | - | TRBV7-9 | CASSPLATTGELFF | TGTGCCAGCAGCCCCCTTGCCACCACCGGGGAGCTGTTTTTT
TRBJ2-3 | - | TRBV4-1 | CASSQGSTDTQYF | TGCGCCAGCAGCCAAGGCAGCACAGATACGCAGTATTTT
TRBJ2-2 | - | TRBV30 | CAWSVTATGELFF | TGTGCCTGGAGTGTAACAGCGACCGGGGAGCTGTTTTTT
TRBJ2-3 | - | TRBV6-1 | CASSERGAVSTDTQYF | TGTGCCAGCAGTGAAAGAGGTGCAGTTAGCACAGATACGCAGTATTTT
TRBJ2-2 | TRBD1 | TRBV6-5 | CASSKGAGNTGELFF | TGTGCCAGCAGCAAGGGGGCAGGGAACACCGGGGAGCTGTTTTTT
TRBJ2-7 | - | TRBV2 | CASRVYEQYF | TGTGCCAGCAGGGTATACGAGCAGTACTTC
TRBJ1-1 | - | TRBV11-2 | CASSLIREATEAFF | TGTGCCAGCAGCTTAATCAGGGAAGCCACTGAAGCTTTCTTT
TRBJ2-1 | - | TRBV11-2 | CASSSLRGAPEQFF | TGTGCCAGCAGCTCTCTCAGGGGGGCTCCTGAGCAGTTCTTC
TRBJ2-7 | TRBD1 | TRBV5-1 | CASSKTGDMDEQYF | TGCGCCAGCAGCAAGACAGGGGACATGGACGAGCAGTACTTC
TRBJ1-4 | - | TRBV2 | CASSTRVGEKLFF | TGTGCCAGCAGTACTAGGGTAGGCGAAAAACTGTTTTTT
TRBJ2-3 | TRBD1 | TRBV7-2 | CASSGDRDRLDTQYF | TGTGCCAGCAGCGGGGACAGGGATCGGTTAGATACGCAGTATTTT
TRBJ1-6 | TRBD1 | TRBV5-4 | CASSLNRGDSPLHF | TGTGCCAGCAGCTTGAACAGGGGGGATTCACCCCTCCACTTT